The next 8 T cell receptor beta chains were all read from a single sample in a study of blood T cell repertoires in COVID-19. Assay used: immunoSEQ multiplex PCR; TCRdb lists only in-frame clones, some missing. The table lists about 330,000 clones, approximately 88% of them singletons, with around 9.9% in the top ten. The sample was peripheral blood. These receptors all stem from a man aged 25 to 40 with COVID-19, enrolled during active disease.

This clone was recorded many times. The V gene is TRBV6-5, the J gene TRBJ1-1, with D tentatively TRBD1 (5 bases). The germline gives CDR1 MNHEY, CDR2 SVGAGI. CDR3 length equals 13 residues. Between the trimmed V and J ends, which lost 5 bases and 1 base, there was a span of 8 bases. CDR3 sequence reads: CASSTTENTEAFF. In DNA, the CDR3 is TGTGCCAGCAGTACGACAGAGAACACTGAAGCTTTCTTT.

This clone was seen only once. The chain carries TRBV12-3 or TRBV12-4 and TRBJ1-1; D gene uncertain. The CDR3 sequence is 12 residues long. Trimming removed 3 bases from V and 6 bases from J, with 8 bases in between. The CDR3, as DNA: TGTGCCAGCAGTTTCCCAGAACCTGAAGCTTTCTTT. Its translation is CASSFPEPEAFF.

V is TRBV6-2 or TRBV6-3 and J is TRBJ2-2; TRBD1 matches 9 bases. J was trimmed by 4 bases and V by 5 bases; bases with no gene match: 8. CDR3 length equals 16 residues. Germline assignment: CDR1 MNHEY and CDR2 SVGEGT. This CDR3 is CASSATGTGTTGELFF. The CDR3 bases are TGTGCCAGCAGTGCCACCGGGACAGGGACCACCGGGGAGCTGTTTTTT.

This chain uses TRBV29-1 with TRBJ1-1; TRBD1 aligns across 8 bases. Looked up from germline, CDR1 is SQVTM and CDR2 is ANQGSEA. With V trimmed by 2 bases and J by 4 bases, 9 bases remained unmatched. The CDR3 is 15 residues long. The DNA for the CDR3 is TGCAGCGTTGAAAAGGGTCGGACAGGGCGCACTGAAGCTTTCTTT. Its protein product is CSVEKGRTGRTEAFF.

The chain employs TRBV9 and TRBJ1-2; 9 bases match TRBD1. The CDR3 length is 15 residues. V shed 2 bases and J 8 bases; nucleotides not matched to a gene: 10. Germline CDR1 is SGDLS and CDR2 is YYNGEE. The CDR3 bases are TGTGCCAGCAGCGTTCATGGGACAGGGTCAATCGGCTACACCTTC. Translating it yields CASSVHGTGSIGYTF.

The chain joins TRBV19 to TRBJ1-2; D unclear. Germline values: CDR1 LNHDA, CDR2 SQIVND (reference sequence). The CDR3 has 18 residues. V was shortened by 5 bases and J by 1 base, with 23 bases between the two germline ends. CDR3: CASSRLRQVLYINYGYTF. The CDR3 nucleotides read TGTGCCAGTAGTCGCCTCCGGCAGGTCCTATATATTAACTATGGCTACACCTTC. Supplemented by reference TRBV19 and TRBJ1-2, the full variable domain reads DGGITQSPKYLFRKEGQNVTLSCEQNLNHDAMYWYRQDPGQGLRLIYYSQIVNDFQKGDIAEGYSVSREKKESFPLTVTSAQKNPTAFYLCASSRLRQVLYINYGYTFGSGTRLTVV.

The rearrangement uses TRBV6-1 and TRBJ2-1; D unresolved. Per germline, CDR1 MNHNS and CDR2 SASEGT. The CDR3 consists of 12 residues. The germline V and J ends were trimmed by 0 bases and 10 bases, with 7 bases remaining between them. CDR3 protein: CASSEAAVEQFF. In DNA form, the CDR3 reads TGTGCCAGCAGTGAAGCGGCTGTGGAGCAGTTCTTC.

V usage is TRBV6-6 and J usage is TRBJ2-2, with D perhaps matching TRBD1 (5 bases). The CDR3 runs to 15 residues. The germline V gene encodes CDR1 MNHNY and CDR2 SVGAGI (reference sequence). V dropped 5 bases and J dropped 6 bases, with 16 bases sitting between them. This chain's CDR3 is CASSLATVGPGELFF. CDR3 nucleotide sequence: TGTGCCAGCAGTCTTGCGACAGTTGGTCCCGGGGAGCTGTTTTTT.